A single sample is the source of the 18 T cell receptor beta chains below, sequenced in a study of blood T cell repertoires in COVID-19. Clones were read by immunoSEQ multiplex PCR, and TCRdb kept only the in-frame ones, dropping some. The sample yields 150,000 to 200,000 clones, 85% to 90% seen once. Input material: peripheral blood. These receptors originate from a young woman who had recovered from COVID-19.

The chain combines TRBV6-5 with TRBJ1-2; TRBD1 matches 7 bases. The CDR3 has 15 residues. The V segment lost 6 bases and the J segment 5 bases; nucleotides outside the gene matches: 12. Germline V gives CDR1 MNHEY, CDR2 SVGAGI. CDR3 sequence (DNA): TGTGCCAGCAGATATCTTAGGGACAGTTTTTATGGCTACACCTTC. It codes for CASRYLRDSFYGYTF.

This chain joins TRBV23-1 and TRBJ1-5, with 8 bases that match TRBD1. TRBV23-1 counts as an open reading frame of uncertain function. This CDR3 spans 17 amino acids. V lost 6 bases to trimming and J lost 0 bases; unmatched junction nucleotides: 10. DNA of the CDR3: TGCGCCAGCAGCCCTCCGGGACAGGCTCTTAGCAATCAGCCCCAGCATTTT. Protein sequence: CASSPPGQALSNQPQHF.

This clone was counted a few times. V gene TRBV13 combines with J gene TRBJ2-1; D is possibly TRBD1 (6 bases). The germline V gene encodes CDR1 PRHDT and CDR2 FYEKMQ (reference sequence). The CDR3 is made up of 15 amino acids. V was clipped by 5 bases and J by 7 bases, with 18 bases between them. Written as DNA, the CDR3 is TGTGCCAGCAGCATCGACAGGTCGGGGATGAATGAGCAGTTCTTC. Amino acids: CASSIDRSGMNEQFF.

This clone was found once. V gene TRBV7-8 combines with J gene TRBJ1-2; the D gene is possibly TRBD1 (6 bases). CDR3 size: 14 residues. Germline CDR1 reads SGHVS; CDR2 reads FQNEAQ. V dropped 5 bases and J dropped 1 base, with 11 bases sitting between them. The CDR3 is CASSATDSNYGYTF. The CDR3 DNA follows: TGTGCCAGCAGCGCTACGGACAGTAACTATGGCTACACCTTC. The full variable domain, in which reference TRBV7-8 and TRBJ1-2 provide the parts outside the CDR3, is GAGVSQSPRYKVAKRGQDVALRCDPISGHVSLFWYQQALGQGPEFLTYFQNEAQLDKSGLPSDRFFAERPEGSVSTLKIQRTQQEDSAVYLCASSATDSNYGYTFGSGTRLTVV.

The J gene is TRBJ1-1, the V gene TRBV7-2, with 7 bases identical to TRBD1. With V trimmed by 3 bases and J by 0 bases, 4 bases remained unmatched. CDR3 size: 15 residues. The germline V gene has CDR1 SGHTA and CDR2 FQGNSA. The CDR3 loop is CASSFQGEVNTEAFF. The CDR3 DNA follows: TGTGCCAGCAGCTTTCAGGGGGAGGTGAACACTGAAGCTTTCTTT.

The chain uses TRBV6-5 and TRBJ1-5; 7 positions agree with TRBD1. CDR1 is MNHEY and CDR2 is SVGAGI in the germline V gene. The CDR3 is 16 amino acids. The ends lost 4 bases at V and 1 base at J; junction bases unmatched: 7. CDR3 sequence (DNA): TGTGCCAGCAGTTTGGGACAGCTGGGAAGCAATCAGCCCCAGCATTTT. Its protein product is CASSLGQLGSNQPQHF.

The DNA for the CDR3 is TGTGCCAGCAAGCGAAGTGAGGAGCAGTTCTTC. Protein product: CASKRSEEQFF. V usage is TRBV12-3 or TRBV12-4 and J usage is TRBJ2-1; no definite D call. This CDR3 region has 11 residues. The germline V and J ends were trimmed by 7 bases and 10 bases, with 11 bases remaining between them.

The chain combines TRBV11-2 with TRBJ2-2, with 15 positions matching TRBD2. After removal of 5 bases from V and 5 bases from J, the junction contained 6 bases not matched to a gene. Germline V gene data show CDR1 as SGHAT and CDR2 as FQNNGV. This CDR3 region has 17 residues. In DNA form, the CDR3 reads TGTGCCAGCAGCCCTGGACTAGCGGGGGGGAGTACCGGGGAGCTGTTTTTT. Its translation: CASSPGLAGGSTGELFF.

The chain combines TRBV11-3 with TRBJ2-1, with 8 bases identical to TRBD2. CDR3 length: 14 residues. The V gene's germline CDR1 is SGHNT and CDR2 YENEEA. The junction had 4 bases not matched to a gene; V was cut back by 4 bases and J by 5 bases. The CDR3 nucleotides are TGTGCCAGCAGCTCCGGGGGGGCCGACAATGAGCAGTTCTTC. The encoded protein is CASSSGGADNEQFF.

This chain joins TRBV7-2 and TRBJ2-1; 7 nucleotides line up with TRBD1. Germline V gives CDR1 SGHTA, CDR2 FQGNSA. Trimming removed 4 bases from V and 2 bases from J; junction bases left unmatched: 5. This CDR3 spans 15 amino acids. CDR3 sequence (DNA): TGTGCCAGCAGCTGGGGACAGCCAACCTACAATGAGCAGTTCTTC. Its translation: CASSWGQPTYNEQFF.

V gene TRBV29-1 combines with J gene TRBJ1-1; D remains ambiguous. CDR1 is SQVTM, CDR2 ANQGSEA, per germline. Trimming removed 7 bases from V and 12 bases from J, with 12 bases in between. This CDR3 is built from 9 residues. The CDR3 DNA follows: TGCAGCGCATTAGAGGAGACTTTCTTT. Protein sequence: CSALEETFF. Full variable domain (rest looked up from reference TRBV29-1 and TRBJ1-1): SAVISQKPSRDICQRGTSLTIQCQVDSQVTMMFWYRQQPGQSLTLIATANQGSEATYESGFVIDKFPISRPNLTFSTLTVSNMSPEDSSIYLCSALEETFFGQGTRLTVV.

Only one count was recorded for this clone. The chain has TRBV4-3 and TRBJ1-5; D not resolved. CDR3 size: 16 residues. The V end was cut by 0 bases, the J end by 7 bases, with 16 bases between. Germline V gene lookup returns CDR1 LGHNA and CDR2 YSLEER. CDR3 coding DNA: TGCGCCAGCAGCCAAGATATTGGCAGCTCGGGACAGCCCCAGCATTTT. This codes for CASSQDIGSSGQPQHF.

V usage is TRBV5-6 and J usage is TRBJ2-7; TRBD1 matches 7 bases. Germline V gives CDR1 SGHDT, CDR2 YYEEEE. With V trimmed by 2 bases and J by 5 bases, 7 bases remained unmatched. This CDR3 has 14 amino acids. CDR3 in amino acids: CASSLDRVSHEQYF. The CDR3 DNA follows: TGTGCCAGCAGCTTAGACAGGGTGTCCCACGAGCAGTACTTC.

The CDR3 here is CASTLSSQGVTKNIQYF. The CDR3 nucleotides are TGTGCCAGCACCCTCTCGAGCCAGGGTGTAACCAAAAACATTCAGTACTTC. The genes are TRBV11-2 and TRBJ2-4, with D perhaps TRBD1 (5 bases). Germline V gene data show CDR1 as SGHAT and CDR2 as FQNNGV. CDR3 length: 17 residues. With 7 bases removed from V and 2 bases from J, the gap between germline ends came to 21 bases.

This sequence joins TRBV19 and TRBJ2-1, with 7 bases fitting TRBD2. V lost 9 bases and J lost 0; bases outside the gene matches: 5. This CDR3 spans 14 amino acids. Per the germline V gene, CDR1 is LNHDA and CDR2 is SQIVND (reference sequence). CDR3 in amino acids: CASSRGSSYNEQFF. The CDR3 DNA is TGTGCCAGCTCGCGGGGGAGCTCCTACAATGAGCAGTTCTTC.

This chain joins TRBV6-1 and TRBJ2-7; 10 nucleotides agree with TRBD2. This CDR3 spans 16 amino acids. V gave up 1 base and J gave up 2 bases; unmatched junction bases: 5. Germline V CDR1 and CDR2: MNHNS, SASEGT. The CDR3: CASSEDLAGATYEQYV. CDR3 DNA sequence: TGTGCCAGCAGTGAAGATCTAGCGGGAGCAACCTACGAGCAGTACGTC.

This clone was recorded only once. The V call is TRBV7-2, the J call TRBJ2-2; D unclear. The germline V gene encodes CDR1 SGHTA and CDR2 FQGNSA. The V gene lost 2 bases and the J gene lost 7 bases, with 8 bases spanning the gap. The CDR3 has 13 residues. The CDR3 loop is CASSLTEVGELFF. CDR3 DNA sequence: TGTGCCAGCAGCTTAACAGAAGTCGGGGAGCTGTTTTTT.

The chain has TRBV2 and TRBJ1-3, with D maybe TRBD1 (6 bases). Germline V gene lookup returns CDR1 SNHLY and CDR2 FYNNEI. The CDR3 covers 14 residues. With 5 bases removed from V and 1 base from J, the gap between germline ends came to 9 bases. This CDR3 is CASSSRGSGNTIYF. DNA of the CDR3: TGTGCCAGCAGTAGCAGGGGTTCTGGAAACACCATATATTTT. Supplemented by reference TRBV2 and TRBJ1-3, the full variable domain reads EPEVTQTPSHQVTQMGQEVILRCVPISNHLYFYWYRQILGQKVEFLVSFYNNEISEKSEIFDDQFSVERPDGSNFTLKIRSTKLEDSAMYFCASSSRGSGNTIYFGEGSWLTVV.